This paragraph reports one T cell receptor beta chain. What it recognizes is unknown. These data belong to a study of vaccination effects on CD4 cells after COVID-19. General study results and limits: Cross-reaction with common cold coronaviruses was seen in only 1 of 255 vaccine-induced clones from healthy vaccinees.

Antigen-specific CD4+ T cells expanded by the ViraFEST assay with viral peptide pools were then sequenced. Subsequent to about 10 days of culture, CD4+ T cells were isolated. Vaccinated recipients, who were negative for nucleocapsid antibodies, had no history of SARS-CoV-2 infection. Researchers reported culturing more than 1.5 million PBMC in each well, adding approximately 10 IU/ml IL-2 and about 10 ug/ml peptides. Trimming took off 5 bases at V and 2 bases at J, with 12 bases between the two ends. The CDR3 totals 14 residues. Germline assignment: CDR1 SEHNR and CDR2 FQNEAQ (reference sequence). The method was immunoSEQ multiplex PCR; TCRdb's version includes in-frame clones alone and lacks a portion of them. The sample consists of approximately 54,000 clones, approximately 79% of them appearing once.

This TCR was recovered from a human donor who received a COVID-19 vaccine. This chain joins TRBV7-9 and TRBJ1-1, with D possibly TRBD1 on 5 matching bases. The starting material was CD4+ T cells from PBMCs cultured with HCoV-229E spike peptides, obtained before COVID-19 vaccination. The DNA for the CDR3 is TGTGCCAGCAGCGAAAAGGGACCAAACACTGAAGCTTTCTTT. Translated, it gives CASSEKGPNTEAFF.